These 16 T cell receptor beta chains were all obtained from the same sample, sequenced in a study of T cells in Graves' hyperthyroidism and ophthalmopathy. TCR beta CDR3 regions were amplified from RNA transcripts. Carried out on the TCR CDR3, a first-round RT-PCR used the HTBI primer set. TCRdb reprocessed the multiplex PCR reads via MiXCR and lists one record per CDR3 protein. The repertoire holds about 760,000 distinct CDR3 sequences, with 30% to 40% as singletons. Sequencing was carried out using blood. These receptors all come from a woman in her thirties or forties with Graves' hyperthyroidism.

This clonotype has a count of ten or more. The rearrangement joins TRBV7-9 to TRBJ1-1; perhaps TRBD1 as D (5 bases). Germline values: CDR1 SEHNR, CDR2 FQNEAQ (reference sequence). Between the trimmed V and J ends, which lost 4 bases and 10 bases, there was a span of 16 bases. The CDR3 runs to 13 residues. The CDR3 region has the DNA TGTGCCAGCAGCTACGGACTAGCCGGGGGAGCTTTCTTT. Protein product: CASSYGLAGGAFF.

This clonotype was detected many times. V usage is TRBV25-1 and J usage is TRBJ2-1, with 9 bases that match TRBD1. V was clipped by 6 bases and J by 11 bases; unmatched bases: 11. The CDR3 sequence is 14 residues long. Germline values: CDR1 MGHDK, CDR2 SYGVNS. CDR3 DNA: TGTGCCAGCAGCAACTATCGCGGGACAGGGAAGCAGTTCTTC. It codes for CASSNYRGTGKQFF.

This clonotype was observed at least ten times. V usage is TRBV6-5 and J usage is TRBJ1-1, with D hard to call. The V end was cut by 7 bases, the J end by 6 bases, with 15 bases between. The germline gives CDR1 MNHEY, CDR2 SVGAGI. The CDR3 is 13 amino acids. The CDR3, as DNA: TGTGCCAGCACGTCAGGCCCAACAGCTGAAGCTTTCTTT. It is translated as CASTSGPTAEAFF.

J is TRBJ2-7 and V is TRBV5-1; tentative D call: TRBD1 (6 bases). The V gene lost 2 bases and the J gene lost 2 bases, with 8 bases spanning the gap. In germline, CDR1 is SGHRS, CDR2 YFSETQ. This CDR3 has 13 residues. The CDR3 loop is CASSFEGAYEQYF. CDR3 sequence (DNA): TGCGCCAGCAGCTTCGAGGGGGCCTACGAGCAGTACTTC.

The rearrangement joins TRBV19 to TRBJ1-1; 10 bases are shared with TRBD1. CDR1 is LNHDA and CDR2 is SQIVND in the germline V gene (reference sequence). V was clipped by 6 bases and J by 5 bases; unmatched bases: 9. The CDR3 length is 15 residues. The CDR3 coding sequence is TGTGCCAGTAGCTCGACAGGGGGCGGTAAAACTGAAGCTTTCTTT. It specifies CASSSTGGGKTEAFF.

CDR3 DNA: TGTGCCAGCAGCTTTTATCCGGGGAACACTGAAGCTTTCTTT. Translating gives CASSFYPGNTEAFF. This rearrangement joins TRBV7-3 to TRBJ1-1; D is uncertain. Trimming pared 3 bases from V and 1 base from J, leaving 9 bases between. Per germline, CDR1 SGHTA and CDR2 FQGTGA. The CDR3 runs 14 residues. Based on the CDR3 plus reference TRBV7-3 and TRBJ1-1, the full variable domain is GAGVSQTPSNKVTEKGKYVELRCDPISGHTALYWYRQSLGQGPEFLIYFQGTGAADDSGLPNDRFFAVRPEGSVSTLKIQRTERGDSAVYLCASSFYPGNTEAFFGQGTRLTVV.

This clonotype was picked up many times. J is TRBJ1-4 and V is TRBV20-1; D call uncertain. The CDR3 runs 14 residues. Per germline, CDR1 DFQATT and CDR2 SNEGSKA (reference sequence). V shed 7 bases and J shed 1 base, with 13 bases lying between them. DNA for the CDR3: TGCAGTGGCACGAACAGAGGAACTAATGAAAAACTGTTTTTT. This encodes CSGTNRGTNEKLFF.

A note on this clonotype: At one of its ends the junction is not consistent with the germline gene, which may arise from a read error. The V call is TRBV10-3, the J call TRBJ1-1; 7 nucleotides line up with TRBD1. Germline V gene data show CDR1 as ENHRY and CDR2 as SYGVKD. The CDR3 has 15 amino acids. CDR3 in amino acids: CASSYDVAGGNRAFF. In DNA, the CDR3 is TGTGCCAGCAGTTACGACGTCGCAGGGGGTAATCGGGCTTTCTTT.

This rearrangement joins TRBV10-2 to TRBJ1-2; the match to TRBD1 covers 7 bases. Germline CDR1 is WSHSY and CDR2 is SAAADI. The CDR3 consists of 12 residues. The ends lost 3 bases at V and 13 bases at J; junction bases unmatched: 8. The CDR3 nucleotides are TGCGCCAGCAGTGAACAGGGGCTTTTCTGCACCTTC. Translation: CASSEQGLFCTF.

The chain recombines TRBV24-1 with TRBJ1-4; D may be TRBD1 (5 bases). The CDR3 loop spans 15 amino acids. CDR1 and CDR2 from the germline V gene are KGHDR and SFDVKD. Trimming cost V 7 bases and J 2 bases, with 13 bases left between them. CDR3 sequence reads: CATSPGGDTNEKLFF. The CDR3, as DNA: TGTGCCACCAGCCCCGGGGGGGATACTAATGAAAAACTGTTTTTT.

This sequence joins TRBV29-1 and TRBJ1-1, with D possibly being TRBD1 (6 bases). The ends were cut back, 0 bases at V and 1 base at J, with 9 bases in the middle. This CDR3 is built from 14 residues. CDR1 is SQVTM and CDR2 is ANQGSEA in the germline V gene. Here the CDR3 reads CSVEERGANTEAFF. CDR3 bases: TGCAGCGTTGAAGAAAGGGGGGCGAACACTGAAGCTTTCTTT.

About this clonotype itself: A single base separates this from a much larger clone, so it may be a read error. The chain is built from TRBV12-3 or TRBV12-4 and TRBJ2-5; perhaps TRBD2 as D (5 bases). V was pared by 6 bases and J by 5 bases, with 13 bases between. The CDR3 runs 13 residues. In DNA, the CDR3 is TGTGCCAGCAGGACCCATAGGGAGGAGACCCAGTACTTC. It specifies CASRTHREETQYF.

The chain uses TRBV2 and TRBJ2-7, with D uncertain. Trimming left V 9 bases short and J 4 bases short, with 13 bases between. Germline CDR1 reads SNHLY; CDR2 reads FYNNEI. There are 12 residues in the CDR3. The chain's CDR3 is CASSLPRYEQYF. The CDR3 coding sequence is TGTGCCAGTAGTTTGCCCAGATACGAGCAGTACTTC.

This clonotype was counted a few times. The chain is built from TRBV3-1 and TRBJ1-2; no clear D gene. Trimming took off 0 bases at V and 2 bases at J, with 7 bases between the two ends. CDR1 and CDR2 from the germline V gene are LGHDT and YNNKEL (reference sequence). There are 14 residues in the CDR3. The CDR3 protein is CASSQESGNYGYTF. The CDR3 nucleotides are TGTGCCAGCAGCCAAGAGTCGGGGAACTATGGCTACACCTTC.

In this sample, this clonotype turned up once. This chain links TRBV7-8 with TRBJ1-5; D may be TRBD1 (5 bases). V was pared by 11 bases and J by 1 base, with 21 bases between. CDR3 length: 16 residues. Germline V lookup: CDR1 SGHVS, CDR2 FQNEAQ. DNA of the CDR3: TGTGCCTGGAGTCAGGGCTCCTTGGGGAGCAATCAGCCCCAGCATTTT. Translating it yields CAWSQGSLGSNQPQHF. The entire variable domain, with the rest obtained from reference TRBV7-8 and TRBJ1-5, is as follows: GAGVSQSPRYKVAKRGQDVALRCDPISGHVSLFWYQQALGQGPEFLTYFQNEAQLDKSGLPSDRFFAERPEGSVSTLKIQRTQQEDSAVYLCAWSQGSLGSNQPQHFGDGTRLSIL.

This chain connects TRBV11-1 to TRBJ2-3; D remains ambiguous. Germline values: CDR1 SGHAT, CDR2 FQDESV (reference sequence). This CDR3 comprises 14 residues. V was trimmed by 1 base and J by 2 bases, leaving 7 bases between them. CDR3 sequence (DNA): TGTGCCAGCAGCTTAGAAAGCATCACAGATACGCAGTATTTT. The encoded protein is CASSLESITDTQYF.